A selection of T cell receptor beta chains follows, all from one sample in a study of shared clonotypes between healthy human individuals. Assay: immunoSEQ multiplex PCR; the TCRdb copy retains only in-frame clones and omits some. The data hold around 2.5 million clones, with under 95% observed a single time. The sequenced sample consisted of naive CD4+ T cells from PBMCs. Source of these receptors: a man younger than 35 in good health. Some clones in this sample may be carry-over from other donors' samples. The CDR3 runs from the conserved cysteine through the conserved F or W. A D gene is named only where the DNA matches it firmly. The listing skips clone size in some rows; elsewhere it reads once, few, many or a size class.

D gene	J gene	V gene	clone size	CDR3 DNA	CDR3 protein
.	TRBJ1-4	TRBV2	once	TGTGCCAGCAACGTTCAGGGGAGGGGTGAAAAACTGTTTTTT	CASNVQGRGEKLFF
.	TRBJ2-7	TRBV5-1	once	TGCGCCAGCAGCATCGGACGTAGCTCCTACGAGCAGTACTTC	CASSIGRSSYEQYF
TRBD2	TRBJ2-7	TRBV6-1	.	TGTGCCAGCAGAGGGACTATCCAATCCTACGAGCAGTACTTC	CASRGTIQSYEQYF
TRBD1	TRBJ1-1	TRBV2	.	TGTGCCAGCAGTCAACAGGGGGCCGGGGAAGCTTTCTTT	CASSQQGAGEAFF
TRBD1	TRBJ1-1	TRBV7-2	.	TGTGCCACCAAAACAGGGGGCGGAACTGAAGCTTTCTTT	CATKTGGGTEAFF
.	TRBJ2-4	TRBV27	.	TGTGCCAGCAGTTTCGGGGACCAGGGTTTTCGCGACATTCAGTACTTC	CASSFGDQGFRDIQYF
TRBD2	TRBJ2-1	TRBV7-2	.	TGTGCCAGCAGCCAAGCTAGCGGGATTGAGCAGTTCTTC	CASSQASGIEQFF
TRBD2	TRBJ2-2	TRBV5-1	.	TGCGCCAGCCGGTGGGCTAGCGGGAGTAGGTTCGCCGGGGAGCTGTTTTTT	CASRWASGSRFAGELFF
TRBD2	TRBJ2-5	TRBV6-4	.	TGTGCCAGCAGTGACTCCCGACTAGCGGGAGTTTTGGAGACCCAGTACTTC	CASSDSRLAGVLETQYF
TRBD1	TRBJ1-6	TRBV25-1	.	TGTGCCAGCAGTGGCCGGGACAGGGGGCGCTCAAAGAATTCACCCCTCCACTTT	CASSGRDRGRSKNSPLHF
.	TRBJ2-7	TRBV5-4	.	TGTGCCGGAATTTACGAGCAGTACTTC	CAGIYEQYF
.	TRBJ2-3	TRBV5-1	.	TGCGCCAGCAGCAGGAGTGACACAGATACGCAGTATTTT	CASSRSDTDTQYF
TRBD2	TRBJ2-4	TRBV30	.	TGTGCCTGGAGTGTAGTCCTAGCGGGAGGCCCAGCCAAAAACATTCAGTACTTC	CAWSVVLAGGPAKNIQYF
.	TRBJ2-3	TRBV11-3	.	TGTGCCAGCAGCTCCAAAGGAGATACGCAGTATTTT	CASSSKGDTQYF
.	TRBJ2-3	TRBV7-3	.	TGTGCCAGCAGCGAGACTTATACAGATACGCAGTATTTT	CASSETYTDTQYF
TRBD2	TRBJ2-3	TRBV28	.	TGTGCCAGCAGTGTTCGGACTAGCGGGAGTATGACAGATACGCAGTATTTT	CASSVRTSGSMTDTQYF
TRBD2	TRBJ2-3	TRBV18	.	TGTGCCAGCTCAATATGGACTAGCGAGAGCATCACAGATACGCAGTATTTT	CASSIWTSESITDTQYF
TRBD2	TRBJ2-5	TRBV6-1	once	TGTGCCAGCAGTGAAGGGCTAGCGGGAGTAGGGGGGACCCAGTACTTC	CASSEGLAGVGGTQYF
.	TRBJ2-1	TRBV2	.	TGTGCCAGCAGTGTTTTCTCAAACAATGAGCAGTTCTTC	CASSVFSNNEQFF
.	TRBJ1-2	TRBV18	once	TGTGCCAGCTCACCAAGGGCCGCAGCTAACTATGGCTACACCTTC	CASSPRAAANYGYTF